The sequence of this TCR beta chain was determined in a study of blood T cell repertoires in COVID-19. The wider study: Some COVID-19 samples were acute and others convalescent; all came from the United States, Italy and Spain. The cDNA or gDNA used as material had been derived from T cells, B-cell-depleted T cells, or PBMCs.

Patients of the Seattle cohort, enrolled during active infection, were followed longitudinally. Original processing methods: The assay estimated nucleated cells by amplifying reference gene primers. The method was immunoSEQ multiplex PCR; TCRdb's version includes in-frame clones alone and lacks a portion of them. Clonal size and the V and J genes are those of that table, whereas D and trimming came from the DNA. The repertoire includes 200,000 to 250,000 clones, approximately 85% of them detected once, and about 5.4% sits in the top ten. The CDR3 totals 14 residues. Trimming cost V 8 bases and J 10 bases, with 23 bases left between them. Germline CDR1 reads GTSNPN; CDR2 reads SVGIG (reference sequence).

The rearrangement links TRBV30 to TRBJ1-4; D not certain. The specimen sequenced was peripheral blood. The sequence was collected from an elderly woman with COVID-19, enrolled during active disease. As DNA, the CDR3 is TGTGCCGGTCAACCCGGGAAAACCGGAGGAAAACTGTTTTTT. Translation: CAGQPGKTGGKLFF.